The 14 T cell receptor beta chains in this list originate from one sample, sequenced in a study of kidney transplant recipient with SARS-CoV-2 infection. TCRdb called the reads again in MiXCR, with one record for every CDR3 protein. The sample carries 200,000 to 300,000 distinct CDR3 sequences, 29% recorded once. The material sequenced was a blood sample, taken at baseline and between days 110 and 120 from a kidney transplant recipient. Every receptor here comes from a male patient in his 30s who had COVID-19 and was a kidney transplant recipient. Part of the T cell pool may stem from the graft donor.

A remark on this clonotype: Just one base apart from a much larger clone, this may be a read error. This chain uses TRBV20-1 with TRBJ2-1; TRBD2 aligns across 10 bases. CDR1 is DFQATT, CDR2 SNEGSKA, per germline (reference sequence). With 0 bases clipped from V and 12 bases from J, the junction kept 8 bases outside the gene matches. The CDR3 spans 14 residues. The CDR3 protein is CSARDRSGRYGQFF. CDR3 coding DNA: TGCAGTGCTAGAGATCGTAGCGGGAGGTATGGGCAGTTCTTC.

This clonotype was detected many times. The chain joins TRBV19 to TRBJ2-7; 9 bases align to TRBD1. The CDR3 sequence is 14 residues long. Germline CDR1 and CDR2: LNHDA and SQIVND (reference sequence). V was clipped by 7 bases and J by 2 bases; unmatched bases: 6. In DNA, the CDR3 is TGTGCCAGTACTCCACAGGGGGCTACCTACGAGCAGTACTTC. Amino acid sequence: CASTPQGATYEQYF.

This clonotype was seen ten or more times. The gene calls are TRBV9 and TRBJ2-5, with no clear D. The end of the DNA fits TRBJ2-7 better, so the J call may be wrong. The CDR3 sequence is 13 residues long. Germline-derived CDR1 and CDR2 are SGDLS and YYNGEE. CDR3 amino acids: CASSGLRAYEQYF. CDR3 DNA sequence: TGTGCCAGCAGCGGACTCCGGGCGTACGAGCAGTACTTC.

At least ten counts were recorded for this clonotype. The J gene is TRBJ1-2, the V gene TRBV15; D gene ambiguous. Trimming left V 3 bases short and J 5 bases short, with 16 bases between. Germline CDR1 reads LNHNV; CDR2 reads YYDKDF (reference sequence). The CDR3 covers 15 residues. CDR3 bases: TGTGCCACCAGCAGTAAGAACGCTAAGCTTTATGGCTACACCTTC. Translation gives CATSSKNAKLYGYTF.

Concerning this clonotype: It may be a read error: a sequence one base away is much more abundant. The chain links TRBV12-5 to TRBJ1-2, with D perhaps TRBD1 (5 bases). The germline gives CDR1 LGHNT, CDR2 FRNRAP. This CDR3 region has 17 residues. Trimming removed 5 bases at V and 4 bases at J, with 23 bases between. Written as DNA, the CDR3 is TGTGCTAGTGGTACCCGTTATTTGCAGGGAAGGACCTATGGCTACACCTTC. As protein: CASGTRYLQGRTYGYTF.

This clonotype was seen a handful of times. The chain combines TRBV5-4 with TRBJ2-1, with 10 bases aligning to TRBD1. The CDR3 loop spans 16 amino acids. The junction had 5 bases not matched to a gene; V was cut back by 4 bases and J by 1 base. Per the germline V gene, CDR1 is SGHNT and CDR2 is YYREEE (reference sequence). The CDR3 bases are TGTGCCAGCAGCCGGACAGGGGGGGGTTCCTACAATGAGCAGTTCTTC. Protein: CASSRTGGGSYNEQFF.

This clonotype appeared many times. V is TRBV9 and J is TRBJ2-7; D is undetermined. The CDR3 consists of 14 residues. In germline, CDR1 is SGDLS, CDR2 YYNGEE. V was cut by 0 bases and J by 1 base, with 8 bases left in between. The CDR3 protein is CASSVGDGSYEQYF. The CDR3, as DNA: TGTGCCAGCAGCGTAGGAGACGGATCCTACGAGCAGTACTTC.

Comments on this clonotype: A read error may explain this, as a much larger clone is one base away. The chain employs TRBV27 and TRBJ2-3, with 11 bases that match TRBD2. V shed 7 bases and J 8 bases; nucleotides not matched to a gene: 11. The CDR3 is 15 amino acids. CDR1 is MNHEY, CDR2 SMNVEV, per germline (reference sequence). Here the CDR3 reads CASIDSGGAPSTQYF. The CDR3 DNA follows: TGTGCCAGCATTGATAGCGGGGGGGCCCCGTCTACGCAGTATTTT.

As regards this clonotype: A read error may explain this, as a much larger clone is one base away. DNA for the CDR3: TGTGCCAGTAGGAGGGGGGATGAAAAACTGTTTTTT. It yields the protein CASRRGDEKLFF. The V call is TRBV19, the J call TRBJ1-4; a weak D match, TRBD1 (6 bases). The V gene's germline CDR1 is LNHDA and CDR2 SQIVND (reference sequence). V gave up 6 bases and J gave up 6 bases, with 8 bases separating them. This CDR3 comprises 12 residues. Complete variable domain (other parts from reference TRBV19 and TRBJ1-4): DGGITQSPKYLFRKEGQNVTLSCEQNLNHDAMYWYRQDPGQGLRLIYYSQIVNDFQKGDIAEGYSVSREKKESFPLTVTSAQKNPTAFYLCASRRGDEKLFFGSGTQLSVL.

This clonotype was seen at least ten times. The rearrangement uses TRBV14 and TRBJ2-5, with TRBD2 matching 12 bases. Losses at the gene ends were 3 bases for V and 1 base for J; bases not matched to a gene: 0. The CDR3 consists of 15 residues. In germline, CDR1 is SGHDN, CDR2 FVKESK. CDR3 sequence: CASSQGLAGQETQYF. The CDR3 nucleotides are TGTGCCAGCAGCCAGGGACTAGCGGGCCAAGAGACCCAGTACTTC.

This clonotype was counted at least ten times. This rearrangement joins TRBV7-9 to TRBJ1-5; perhaps TRBD1 as D (5 bases). This CDR3 has 13 amino acids. The germline CDR1 and CDR2 sequences are SEHNR and FQNEAQ (reference sequence). V lost 5 bases and J 11 bases, leaving 16 bases between the germline ends. CDR3 nucleotides: TGTGCCAGCAGCCCTAAAGAAGGGGCCACCCAGCATTTT. Amino acids: CASSPKEGATQHF.

As regards this clonotype: A much larger clone lies one base from this, so it may be a read error. The V gene is TRBV18, the J gene TRBJ1-5; 9 bases line up with TRBD1. Germline CDR1 reads KGHSH; CDR2 reads LQKENI. This CDR3 has 16 residues. The CDR3 DNA reads as TGTGCCAGCTCGGCACGGGACAGGGAAAGGAATCAGCCCCGGCATTTT. This translates into CASSARDRERNQPRHF.

This clonotype was recorded many times. This chain connects TRBV6-1 to TRBJ2-7; D remains unclear. CDR3 length: 14 amino acids. The germline V gene encodes CDR1 MNHNS and CDR2 SASEGT. V lost 6 bases and J lost 4, with 16 bases in between. The CDR3 region has the DNA TGTGCCAGCAGCCCAGACCGGGCTATATACGAGCAGTACGTC. Translated, it gives CASSPDRAIYEQYV.

A note on this clonotype: A single base separates this from a much larger clone, so it may be a read error. Since no conserved phenylalanine or tryptophan closes the CDR3, a read error is the likely cause. This chain links TRBV18 with TRBJ1-5; 7 bases align to TRBD1. This CDR3 has 15 residues. With V trimmed by 4 bases and J by 6 bases, 9 bases remained unmatched. The germline V gene encodes CDR1 KGHSH and CDR2 LQKENI. The DNA of the CDR3 is TGTGCCAGCTCACGGGACAGTACGGCGGGTCAGCCCCAGCATGTT. Its translation: CASSRDSTAGQPQHV.